These T cell receptor beta chains were read from a single sample in a study of identical twins. Each CDR3 protein is one row after TCRdb ran MiXCR on the 5' RACE reads. The sample lists roughly 350,000 distinct CDR3 sequences; approximately 10% were seen once. Sequenced material: naive T cells sorted from blood. These receptors were taken from a woman in her forties or fifties in good health. Each CDR3 is given without its conserved first and last residue.

>TRBV2|TRBJ2-5
AGTGESETQY
>TRBV19|TRBJ2-3
ATQQGPTQY
>TRBV30|TRBJ2-3
AWSVNEPTTDTQY
>TRBV5-6|TRBJ1-1
ASSLWFSSFPTEAF
>TRBV11-2|TRBJ2-1
ASRETSGRNSDEQF
>TRBV5-1|TRBJ2-7
ASSLEADTEQY
>TRBV7-2|TRBJ2-7
ASSILGTARDEQY
>TRBV5-1|TRBJ2-2
ASSSKLAGNTGELF
>TRBV10-3|TRBJ2-2
AISEWGLNTGELF
>TRBV6-1|TRBJ2-5
ASGSGATQETQY